What follows are 8 T cell receptor beta chains derived from one specimen sequenced in a study of shared clonotypes between healthy human individuals. TCRdb's table, derived via immunoSEQ multiplex PCR, lists solely in-frame clones and lacks some. The data hold approximately 2,300,000 clones, with just under 95% observed a single time. The sample comprised naive CD4+ T cells from PBMCs. The subset is: CD45RA+ positively selected. The receptor source for this set is a man aged 18 to 30 in good health. Some clones in this sample may be carry-over from other donors' samples.

This chain connects TRBV2 to TRBJ1-5, with unresolved D. The germline V and J ends were trimmed by 6 bases and 5 bases, with 14 bases remaining between them. Germline-derived CDR1 and CDR2 are SNHLY and FYNNEI. The CDR3 length is 14 residues. The CDR3 sequence: CASSDFTPHQPQHF. The CDR3 DNA sequence: TGTGCCAGCAGCGATTTCACCCCCCATCAGCCCCAGCATTTT.

The chain is built from TRBV6-1 and TRBJ2-7; a possible D gene is TRBD1 (5 bases). Trimming shortened V by 1 base and J by 2 bases, and 6 bases separated the two germline ends. Looked up from germline, CDR1 is MNHNS and CDR2 is SASEGT. This CDR3 contains 13 residues. The CDR3 DNA sequence: TGTGCCAGCAGTGAAGTAGGGGCCTACGAGCAGTACTTC. Residues: CASSEVGAYEQYF.

This clone showed up just once. This chain uses TRBV18 with TRBJ2-3; TRBD1 matches at 8 bases. The CDR3 runs to 15 residues. Germline V gives CDR1 KGHSH, CDR2 LQKENI. Trimming at V came to 3 bases and at J to 4 bases, leaving 6 bases not matched to a gene. CDR3 in DNA: TGTGCCAGCTCACCCGTGTCAGGGGGCTCAGATACGCAGTATTTT. It specifies CASSPVSGGSDTQYF. Variable domain in full (rest from reference TRBV18 and TRBJ2-3): NAGVMQNPRHLVRRRGQEARLRCSPMKGHSHVYWYRQLPEEGLKFMVYLQKENIIDESGMPKERFSAEFPKEGPSILRIQQVVRGDSAAYFCASSPVSGGSDTQYFGPGTRLTVL.

The chain couples TRBV28 to TRBJ1-1; no definite D call. The CDR3 runs to 13 residues. Germline CDR1 and CDR2: MDHEN and SYDVKM. Trimming took off 5 bases at V and 6 bases at J, with 13 bases between the two ends. CDR3 protein: CASSQTIPPEAFF. In DNA form, the CDR3 reads TGTGCCAGCAGTCAGACTATTCCCCCTGAAGCTTTCTTT.

The chain has TRBV4-1 and TRBJ2-3, with unresolved D. The germline CDR1 and CDR2 sequences are MGHRA and YSYEKL. The CDR3 covers 13 residues. The V end was cut by 5 bases, the J end by 4 bases, with 10 bases between. The CDR3 here is CASSTPQADTQYF. DNA of the CDR3: TGCGCCAGCAGCACCCCTCAGGCAGATACGCAGTATTTT.

DNA of the CDR3: TGTGCCACCACCGGGGTAGCGGGAGGGAAAAGCTCCTACAATGAGCAGTTCTTC. Translation gives CATTGVAGGKSSYNEQFF. V usage is TRBV10-3 and J usage is TRBJ2-1, with TRBD2 matching 11 bases. V lost 10 bases, J lost 0 bases, and 14 bases stayed unmatched. The CDR3 is 18 residues long. Germline V CDR1 and CDR2: ENHRY, SYGVKD.

CDR3 sequence: CASSQKGLAGNTDTQYF. In DNA form, the CDR3 reads TGCGCCAGCAGCCAAAAAGGACTAGCGGGGAACACAGATACGCAGTATTTT. The rearrangement joins TRBV4-1 to TRBJ2-3, with 12 bases matching TRBD2. The CDR3 is 17 residues long. The V gene's germline CDR1 is MGHRA and CDR2 YSYEKL. With V trimmed by 2 bases and J by 2 bases, 5 bases remained unmatched.

The chain employs TRBV28 and TRBJ1-1; D might be TRBD1 (5 bases). Per germline, CDR1 MDHEN and CDR2 SYDVKM. V lost 8 bases and J lost 1, with 17 bases in between. This CDR3 spans 15 amino acids. For the CDR3, the DNA is TGTGCCAGCCCCCGGCGGGGGGATGAGAACACTGAAGCTTTCTTT. This encodes CASPRRGDENTEAFF. The full variable domain, with the rest looked up from reference TRBV28 and TRBJ1-1, is DVKVTQSSRYLVKRTGEKVFLECVQDMDHENMFWYRQDPGLGLRLIYFSYDVKMKEKGDIPEGYSVSREKKERFSLILESASTNQTSMYLCASPRRGDENTEAFFGQGTRLTVV.